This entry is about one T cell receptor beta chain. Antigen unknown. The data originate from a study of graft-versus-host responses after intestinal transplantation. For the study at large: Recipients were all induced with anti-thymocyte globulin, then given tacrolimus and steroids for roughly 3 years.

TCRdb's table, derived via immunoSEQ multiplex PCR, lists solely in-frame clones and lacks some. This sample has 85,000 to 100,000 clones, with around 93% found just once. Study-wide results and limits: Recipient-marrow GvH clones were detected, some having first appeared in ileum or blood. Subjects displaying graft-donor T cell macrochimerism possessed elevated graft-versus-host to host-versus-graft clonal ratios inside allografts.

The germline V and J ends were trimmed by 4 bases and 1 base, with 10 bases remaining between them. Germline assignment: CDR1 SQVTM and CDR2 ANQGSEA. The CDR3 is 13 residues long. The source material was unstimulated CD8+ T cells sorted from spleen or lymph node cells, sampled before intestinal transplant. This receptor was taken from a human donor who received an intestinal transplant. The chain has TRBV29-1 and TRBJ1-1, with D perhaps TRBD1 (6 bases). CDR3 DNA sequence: TGCAGCGTTGGGGGGGGCGGGAACACTGAAGCTTTCTTT. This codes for CSVGGGGNTEAFF.